Listed below are T cell receptor beta chains from one sample, sequenced in a study of identical twins. MiXCR was run by TCRdb on the 5' RACE reads, yielding one entry per CDR3 protein. The table has around 680,000 distinct CDR3 sequences, approximately 9% seen once. These data were likewise used in another study, on yellow fever vaccine responses in identical twins.

Sequencing was performed on PBMCs. The receptors here all came from a woman under 30 in good health. Both conserved end residues are part of each CDR3. D genes are given only for firm matches. Some rows mark clone size as missing; the rest say once, few, many or name a class of expanded clone.

many	TRBV4-3	TRBJ2-1	.	CASSQVLAGLSNNEQFF	TGCGCCAGCAGCCAAGTTCTGGCGGGACTTTCTAACAATGAGCAGTTCTTC
.	TRBV14	TRBJ2-1	.	CASSHGQASYNEQFF	TGTGCCAGCAGCCACGGGCAGGCCTCCTACAATGAGCAGTTCTTC
few	TRBV6-2/TRBV6-3	TRBJ2-1	.	CASSYRENQFF	TGTGCCAGCAGTTACAGGGAGAACCAGTTCTTC
.	TRBV7-2	TRBJ1-2	.	CASTVVGFGGGSTF	.
many	TRBV5-1	TRBJ2-2	TRBD2	CASTSSGNTGELFF	TGCGCCAGCACCTCTAGCGGGAACACCGGGGAGCTGTTTTTT
.	TRBV5-6	TRBJ2-3	.	CASSIGQGGTDTQYF	TGTGCCAGCAGCATCGGCCAGGGTGGTACAGATACGCAGTATTTT
few	TRBV12-3/TRBV12-4	TRBJ2-2	TRBD1	CASSRRQGNTGELFF	TGTGCCAGCAGTAGAAGACAGGGGAACACCGGGGAGCTGTTTTTT
many	TRBV20-1	TRBJ2-1	.	CSASGSSYNEQFF	TGCAGTGCTAGCGGGAGCTCCTACAATGAGCAGTTCTTC
few	TRBV11-2	TRBJ1-4	TRBD1	CASSLGPGQGLFHEKLFF	TGTGCCAGCAGCTTAGGACCCGGACAGGGTCTTTTCCATGAAAAACTGTTTTTT
few	TRBV5-1	TRBJ2-2	.	CASSLTGPFTGELFF	TGCGCCAGCAGCTTGACGGGACCCTTCACCGGGGAGCTGTTTTTT
few	TRBV12-3/TRBV12-4	TRBJ2-1	.	CASSPTPPASYNEQFF	TGTGCCAGCAGTCCTACTCCGCCCGCCAGCTACAATGAGCAGTTCTTC
few	TRBV7-9	TRBJ1-6	.	CASSFALHSYNSPLHF	TGTGCCAGCAGCTTTGCCCTCCACTCCTATAATTCACCCCTCCACTTT
.	TRBV5-1	TRBJ1-1	.	CASSLDQGRAFF	TGCGCCAGCAGCTTGGACCAAGGGAGAGCTTTCTTT
.	TRBV6-2/TRBV6-3	TRBJ2-5	.	CASSRDGHSRETQYF	TGTGCCAGCAGTCGAGACGGACACTCGAGAGAGACCCAGTACTTC
few	TRBV11-2	TRBJ2-1	TRBD2	CASSLGRRGAGGWEEQFF	TGTGCCAGCAGCTTGGGCCGGAGAGGAGCGGGGGGCTGGGAAGAGCAGTTCTTC
.	TRBV6-2/TRBV6-3	TRBJ2-2	TRBD2	CASSGTSGTTGELFF	TGTGCCAGCAGCGGGACTAGCGGGACCACCGGGGAGCTGTTTTTT
few	TRBV9	TRBJ2-2	.	CASSVAVSPGELFF	TGTGCCAGCAGCGTAGCGGTTAGCCCCGGGGAGCTGTTTTTT
.	TRBV25-1	TRBJ2-3	.	CASFPRQRPNTQYF	TGTGCCAGCTTTCCGAGGCAGAGACCGAATACGCAGTATTTT
.	TRBV3-1	TRBJ2-7	TRBD2	CASCPAIAGRSYEQYF	TGTGCCTCCTGCCCGGCGATAGCGGGAAGATCCTACGAGCAGTACTTC
.	TRBV6-1	TRBJ2-3	.	CASSDGRVDTQYF	TGTGCCAGCAGTGACGGAAGGGTTGATACGCAGTATTTT
few	TRBV30	TRBJ1-4	.	CAWSSQDKFGKKLFF	TGTGCCTGGAGTTCCCAGGACAAATTTGGGAAAAAACTGTTTTTT
.	TRBV25-1	TRBJ2-3	.	CATGPDTQYF	TGTGCCACAGGCCCGGATACGCAGTATTTT
many	TRBV6-5	TRBJ2-7	TRBD2	CASSSSGRHSYEQYF	TGTGCCAGCAGTTCTAGCGGGAGGCACTCCTACGAGCAGTACTTC
many	TRBV3-1	TRBJ2-3	.	CASSQNHPTDTQYF	TGTGCCAGCAGCCAAAACCACCCCACAGATACGCAGTATTTT
few	TRBV12-3/TRBV12-4	TRBJ2-3	.	CASSLGGPALNTQYF	TGTGCCAGCAGTTTAGGGGGACCCGCCCTCAATACGCAGTATTTT
.	TRBV14	TRBJ2-5	TRBD2	CASGQKLAGALQETQYF	TGTGCCAGCGGCCAAAAACTAGCGGGGGCCCTCCAAGAGACCCAGTACTTC
.	TRBV3-1	TRBJ2-1	.	CASSPRGPPYNEQFF	TGTGCCAGCAGCCCGCGGGGGCCCCCCTACAATGAGCAGTTCTTC
.	TRBV7-9	TRBJ2-1	.	CASSLAQTINEQFF	TGTGCCAGCAGCTTAGCGCAGACAATAAATGAGCAGTTCTTC
few	TRBV6-5	TRBJ2-7	.	CASSFTGTPSDEQYF	TGTGCCAGCAGTTTCACCGGGACCCCGTCCGACGAGCAGTACTTC
.	TRBV5-1	TRBJ1-4	.	CASSLVGREKLFF	TGCGCCAGCAGCTTGGTGGGGCGGGAAAAACTGTTTTTT
.	TRBV20-1	TRBJ2-5	.	CSARAPHRDLETQYF	TGCAGTGCTAGAGCTCCCCACAGGGATCTAGAGACCCAGTACTTC
many	TRBV15	TRBJ2-7	.	CATSREPGVGEQYF	TGTGCCACCAGCAGAGAACCAGGGGTGGGCGAGCAGTACTTC
many	TRBV5-1	TRBJ2-7	TRBD1	CASSSTGQGYYEQYF	TGCGCCAGCAGCTCGACGGGACAGGGTTACTACGAGCAGTACTTC
few	TRBV5-1	TRBJ2-5	.	CASSYREPTQETQYF	TGCGCCAGCAGCTACCGGGAGCCGACTCAAGAGACCCAGTACTTC
.	TRBV3-1	TRBJ2-3	.	CASSQVGGRASTDTQYF	TGTGCCAGCAGCCAAGTAGGTGGGCGGGCTAGCACAGATACGCAGTATTTT
few	TRBV12-3/TRBV12-4	TRBJ1-6	.	CASSLSNSAGVVSLHF	TGTGCCAGCAGTTTAAGCAATTCTGCGGGAGTGGTGTCCCTCCACTTT
.	TRBV12-3/TRBV12-4	TRBJ2-3	TRBD2	CASSLERGTADTQYF	TGTGCCAGCAGTTTAGAGCGGGGGACGGCAGATACGCAGTATTTT
.	TRBV6-2/TRBV6-3	TRBJ2-7	.	CASISGREQYF	TGTGCCAGCATCTCTGGGAGGGAGCAGTACTTC
few	TRBV30	TRBJ2-7	TRBD1	CAWENTGAAYEQYF	TGTGCCTGGGAAAATACAGGGGCGGCCTACGAGCAGTACTTC
many	TRBV5-1	TRBJ2-2	.	CASSLAVGNTGELFF	TGCGCCAGCAGCTTGGCCGTAGGAAACACCGGGGAGCTGTTTTTT
many	TRBV2	TRBJ1-5	TRBD1	CASSGDRNSNQPQHF	TGTGCCAGCAGTGGGGACAGGAATAGCAATCAGCCCCAGCATTTT
.	TRBV4-3	TRBJ1-4	.	CASSRRTATDQEKLFF	TGCGCCAGCAGCCGCCGGACAGCCACCGACCAGGAAAAACTGTTTTTT
.	TRBV20-1	TRBJ2-3	TRBD2	CSARGGGITDTQYF	TGCAGTGCTAGAGGGGGGGGTATCACAGATACGCAGTATTTT
many	TRBV5-1	TRBJ1-1	.	CASSSNREWNTEAFF	TGCGCCAGCAGCTCCAACAGGGAGTGGAACACTGAAGCTTTCTTT
once	TRBV29-1	TRBJ2-7	TRBD1	CSVMTGDDEQYF	TGCAGCGTAATGACAGGGGATGACGAGCAGTACTTC
few	TRBV3-1	TRBJ2-7	TRBD1	CASSLTQGAGFYEQYF	TGTGCCAGCAGCCTTACCCAGGGGGCCGGCTTCTACGAGCAGTACTTC